The sequence of this TCR beta chain was determined in a study of a mutant IDH1 vaccine in newly diagnosed glioma. Germline V CDR1 and CDR2: MNHEY, SVGAGI. Between the trimmed V and J ends, which lost 5 bases and 2 bases, there was a span of 10 bases. The CDR3 is made up of 14 amino acids. The table came from immunoSEQ multiplex PCR; TCRdb's copy has only in-frame clones and leaves some out. The sample lists about 65,000 clones, roughly 84% occurring once. To note about this clone: The antigen is unknown.

Indicated time point: week 23, last vaccination. Doses of 300 ug of mutant IDH1 20-mer peptide were given with topical imiquimod. This sequence was found in a young man with glioma. The chain is built from TRBV6-5 and TRBJ2-1, with D hard to call. Source: PBMCs, taken from a glioma patient whose treatment included an IDH1 peptide vaccine. This CDR3 reads CASSLDSPYNEQFF. CDR3 DNA sequence: TGTGCCAGCAGTCTAGATTCCCCCTACAATGAGCAGTTCTTC.